A selection of T cell receptor beta chains follows, all from one sample in a study of TIL therapy for anti-PD-1-resistant metastatic lung cancer. Sequencing was performed with immunoSEQ multiplex PCR; in TCRdb, only in-frame clones are kept and a portion is missing. The table shows around 55,000 clones, with 75% to 85% occurring only once. The specimen was blood, collected at baseline. These receptors all stem from a person between 25 and 79 years old with non-small cell lung cancer. CDR3s include the opening cysteine and the closing phenylalanine or tryptophan.

J | V | CDR3
TRBJ1-2 | TRBV5-4 | CASSSDRGAGYTF
TRBJ2-3 | TRBV28 | CASQTGTITDTQYF
TRBJ1-3 | TRBV4-3 | CASSQGTGAGNTIYF
TRBJ2-7 | TRBV12-2 | CASRFVDSRGVSYEQYF
TRBJ1-3 | TRBV28 | CASSLGGQGNTIYF
TRBJ1-2 | TRBV2 | CASASTGHYGYTF
TRBJ1-1 | TRBV4-1 | CASSQAGQRLGAFF
TRBJ1-3 | TRBV6-6 | CASSRPRNTIYF
TRBJ2-3 | TRBV7-2 | CASSVGQGTDTQYF
TRBJ2-5 | TRBV6-6 | CASSPGLAGRGGETQYF
TRBJ2-3 | TRBV5-8 | CASSEQGAGTDTQYF
TRBJ2-6 | TRBV30 | CAWRPGGSGANVLTF